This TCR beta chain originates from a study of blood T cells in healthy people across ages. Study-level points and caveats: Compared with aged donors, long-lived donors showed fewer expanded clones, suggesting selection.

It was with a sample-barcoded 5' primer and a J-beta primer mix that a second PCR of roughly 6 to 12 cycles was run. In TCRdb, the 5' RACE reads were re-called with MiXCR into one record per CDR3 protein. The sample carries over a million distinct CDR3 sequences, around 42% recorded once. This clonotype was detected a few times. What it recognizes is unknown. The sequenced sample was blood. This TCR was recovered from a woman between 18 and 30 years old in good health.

CDR3 nucleotides: TGTGCCAGCAGTTTAGGCCCCACGAGAGAGCAGTACTTC. Translation gives CASSLGPTREQYF. The chain employs TRBV12-3 or TRBV12-4 and TRBJ2-7; D is ambiguous. This CDR3 is built from 13 residues. Trimming stripped 1 base from V and 7 bases from J, with 11 bases between.